The sequence of this T cell receptor beta chain was determined in a study of blood T cells in healthy people across ages. Next came a second PCR, run for roughly 6 to 11 cycles, which used a sample-barcoded 5' primer along with a J-beta primer mix. TCRdb analysed the 5' RACE reads with MiXCR anew, one entry per CDR3 protein. The sample lists some 1,800,000 distinct CDR3 sequences; approximately 39% were seen once. This clonotype was observed a few times. Germline-derived CDR1 and CDR2 are MDHEN and SYDVKM. This CDR3 region has 17 residues. V dropped 5 bases and J dropped 0; count of bases not matched to a gene: 4.

This clonotype was sampled from a human donor in good health. The rearrangement links TRBV28 to TRBJ2-4, with 13 bases aligning to TRBD2. Sample: blood. The CDR3 is CASSPTSGGLAKNIQYF. Here the CDR3 DNA reads TGTGCCAGCAGTCCGACTAGCGGGGGGCTAGCCAAAAACATTCAGTACTTC.